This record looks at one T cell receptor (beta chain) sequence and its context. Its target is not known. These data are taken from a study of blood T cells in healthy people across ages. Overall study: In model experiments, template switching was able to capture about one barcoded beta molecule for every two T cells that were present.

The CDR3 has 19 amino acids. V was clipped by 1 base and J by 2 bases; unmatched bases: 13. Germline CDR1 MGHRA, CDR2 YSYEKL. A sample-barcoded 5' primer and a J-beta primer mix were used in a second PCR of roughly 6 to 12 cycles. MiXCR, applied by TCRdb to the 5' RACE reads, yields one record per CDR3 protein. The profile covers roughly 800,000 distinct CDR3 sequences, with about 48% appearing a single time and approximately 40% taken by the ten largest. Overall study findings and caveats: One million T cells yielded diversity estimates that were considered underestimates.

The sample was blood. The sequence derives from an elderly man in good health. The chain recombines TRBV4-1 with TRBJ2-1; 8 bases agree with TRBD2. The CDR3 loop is CASSQAHRVAGMTYNEQFF. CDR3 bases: TGCGCCAGCAGCCAAGCCCATCGAGTAGCGGGAATGACCTACAATGAGCAGTTCTTC.